This T cell receptor (beta chain) was sequenced during a study of CD8 T cells in ankylosing spondylitis. The study's findings and limits: Seemingly distinctive of ankylosing spondylitis blood was a TCR beta motif formed by eight highly homologous variants. Reports of some motif variants in reactive arthritis synovial fluid and blood predate this one. Reportedly, significant enrichment of disease-linked clones occurred in matched ankylosing spondylitis synovial fluid.

The sample holds a few counts of this clonotype. Its antigen is as yet unknown. MiXCR, applied by TCRdb to the 5' RACE reads, yields one record per CDR3 protein. The repertoire holds about 840,000 distinct CDR3 sequences, with roughly 10% as singletons. The sequenced sample consisted of blood, either unsorted or a sorted T cell fraction (not recorded which). This clonotype originated in a male donor with ankylosing spondylitis.

The CDR3 sequence: CASSQTPGRRGPNYGYTF. The CDR3 DNA reads TGTGCCAGCAGCCAAACACCCGGGAGAAGGGGCCCTAACTATGGCTACACCTTC. The V call is TRBV4-2, the J call TRBJ1-2, with D perhaps matching TRBD1 (5 bases). V shed 2 bases and J shed 0 bases, with 19 bases lying between them. Looked up from germline, CDR1 is LGHNA and CDR2 is YNFKEQ. The CDR3 is 18 residues long.